The 30 T cell receptor beta chains given below trace back to one sample, sequenced in a study of naive and memory T cell subsets. The SP2 primer and nested alpha and beta constant region primers amplified ligated cDNA in four rounds. TCRdb reprocessed the 5' RACE reads via MiXCR and lists one record per CDR3 protein. The table lists about 62,000 distinct CDR3 sequences, 8% to 9% of them singletons. The library had UMIs added by 3' ligation of an oligonucleotide to TCR cDNA. Every receptor here comes from a female donor in good health.

This clonotype was detected ten times or more. At one end, the junction sequence differs from germline, possibly due to a read error. The chain couples TRBV12-3 or TRBV12-4 to TRBJ1-2; D is possibly TRBD1 (5 bases). This CDR3 spans 17 amino acids. The CDR3 reads CASRLRRGPLPSYGYTF. The CDR3 DNA follows: TGTGCCAGCCGTTTGAGGAGGGGCCCTCTTCCTTCCTATGGCTACACCTTC.

In its sample, this clonotype was seen a few times. The rearrangement joins TRBV27 to TRBJ2-5; D possibly uses TRBD1 or TRBD2 (5 bases each). The V gene lost 8 bases and the J gene lost 4 bases, with 8 bases spanning the gap. Per the germline V gene, CDR1 is MNHEY and CDR2 is SMNVEV (reference sequence). The CDR3 spans 11 residues. CDR3 region: CASGGRETQYF. CDR3 sequence (DNA): TGTGCCAGCGGGGGAAGAGAGACCCAGTACTTC.

The chain employs TRBV19 and TRBJ2-6; 12 bases match TRBD2. Germline V CDR1 and CDR2: LNHDA, SQIVND (reference sequence). The V segment lost 5 bases and the J segment 4 bases; nucleotides outside the gene matches: 9. The CDR3 totals 18 residues. In DNA, the CDR3 is TGTGCCAGTAGTCCAGGACTAGCGGGGTGGTCCGGGGCCAACGTCCTGACTTTC. Translation: CASSPGLAGWSGANVLTF.

This clonotype was recorded a few times. DNA for the CDR3: TGTGCCAGTAGGGGGGAGGTGTCCTACGAGCAGTACTTC. Translation: CASRGEVSYEQYF. The rearrangement uses TRBV19 and TRBJ2-7, with a possible D match to TRBD2 (6 bases). Germline loops: CDR1 LNHDA, CDR2 SQIVND (reference sequence). V lost 6 bases to trimming and J lost 1 base, with 10 bases between them. This CDR3 has 13 amino acids.

The chain carries TRBV2 and TRBJ1-2; D is undetermined. The CDR3 spans 14 residues. The V end lost 3 bases, the J end lost 4 bases, and 12 bases lay between the germline ends. CDR1 and CDR2 (germline): SNHLY, FYNNEI. CDR3 sequence: CASSEKAAAYGYTF. Written as DNA, the CDR3 is TGTGCCAGCAGTGAGAAAGCAGCAGCCTATGGCTACACCTTC.

This clonotype has a count of ten or more. The J gene is TRBJ2-4, the V gene TRBV28, with unresolved D. Deletions cut 5 bases from V and 0 bases from J, with 8 bases between. The CDR3 length is 14 residues. Germline CDR1 MDHEN, CDR2 SYDVKM. The CDR3 nucleotides are TGTGCCAGCAGTACCATAATAGCCAAAAACATTCAGTACTTC. It translates to CASSTIIAKNIQYF.

The chain recombines TRBV6-5 with TRBJ2-7, with D perhaps TRBD1 (6 bases). CDR1 and CDR2 from the germline V gene are MNHEY and SVGAGI. V lost 5 bases to trimming and J lost 0 bases, with 11 bases between them. This CDR3 has 14 amino acids. The CDR3 protein is CASSLDRSSYEQYF. The CDR3 DNA is TGTGCCAGCAGTCTAGACAGGAGCTCCTACGAGCAGTACTTC.

This chain connects TRBV28 to TRBJ2-7; D might be TRBD1 or TRBD2, each matching 5 bases. Per germline, CDR1 MDHEN and CDR2 SYDVKM. The CDR3 is 16 amino acids. Between the trimmed V and J ends, which lost 1 base and 5 bases, there was a span of 18 bases. CDR3 coding DNA: TGTGCCAGCAGTTTATACCGACAGCCCCGGGGCGACGAGCAGTACTTC. Protein: CASSLYRQPRGDEQYF.

A few counts support this clonotype. This sequence joins TRBV5-6 and TRBJ2-7; D gene unclear. The V gene lost 0 bases and the J gene lost 2 bases, with 6 bases spanning the gap. The CDR3 spans 13 residues. The germline CDR1 and CDR2 sequences are SGHDT and YYEEEE. CDR3: CASSLVTAYEQYF. CDR3 coding DNA: TGTGCCAGCAGCTTGGTCACAGCCTACGAGCAGTACTTC.

This clonotype has ten or more counts. The CDR3 sequence: CASSYVGTGDYNSPLHF. CDR3 in DNA: TGTGCCAGCAGTTACGTTGGGACAGGGGACTATAATTCACCCCTCCACTTT. The rearrangement uses TRBV6-5 and TRBJ1-6; 10 nucleotides match TRBD1. From germline, CDR1 is MNHEY and CDR2 SVGAGI. There are 17 residues in the CDR3. The junction had 4 bases not matched to a gene; V was cut back by 2 bases and J by 3 bases.

In this sample, this clonotype turned up a few times. J is TRBJ2-1 and V is TRBV12-3 or TRBV12-4; 10 bases match TRBD2. The CDR3 sequence is 14 residues long. V lost 6 bases to trimming and J lost 9 bases; unmatched junction nucleotides: 8. In DNA form, the CDR3 reads TGTGCCAGCAGATGGGGGACTAGCGCCGTTGAGCAGTTCTTC. Translated, it gives CASRWGTSAVEQFF.

The V call is TRBV2, the J call TRBJ2-3; D call uncertain. The CDR3 has 15 residues. Germline V gene sequence: CDR1 SNHLY, CDR2 FYNNEI. Trimming left V 6 bases short and J 2 bases short, with 15 bases between. The CDR3 spells CASSWVRTPTDTQYF. The CDR3 bases are TGTGCCAGCAGCTGGGTTCGCACCCCCACAGATACGCAGTATTTT.

There are a few counts of this clonotype. The V gene is TRBV5-1, the J gene TRBJ1-1; TRBD1 aligns across 7 bases. Germline V CDR1 and CDR2: SGHRS, YFSETQ. The CDR3 has 15 residues. V dropped 4 bases and J dropped 0; count of bases not matched to a gene: 6. This CDR3 is CASSPRQGLNTEAFF. The CDR3 DNA sequence: TGCGCCAGCAGCCCAAGACAGGGTTTGAACACTGAAGCTTTCTTT. Supplemented by reference TRBV5-1 and TRBJ1-1, the full variable domain reads KAGVTQTPRYLIKTRGQQVTLSCSPISGHRSVSWYQQTPGQGLQFLFEYFSETQRNKGNFPGRFSGRQFSNSRSEMNVSTLELGDSALYLCASSPRQGLNTEAFFGQGTRLTVV.

This clonotype came up a few times. The chain recombines TRBV7-2 with TRBJ2-5, with 8 bases fitting TRBD1. This CDR3 is 16 amino acids long. The germline V gene has CDR1 SGHTA and CDR2 FQGNSA. V lost 7 bases to trimming and J lost 4 bases; unmatched junction nucleotides: 14. The CDR3 protein is CASNPRTGTPRETQYF. The CDR3 region has the DNA TGTGCCAGCAACCCAAGGACAGGGACACCGCGAGAGACCCAGTACTTC.

V gene TRBV28 combines with J gene TRBJ2-3; 13 nucleotides match TRBD2. The V and J ends lost 3 bases and 3 bases, in that order; junction bases with no gene match: 3. CDR1 and CDR2 (germline): MDHEN, SYDVKM. CDR3 length: 16 residues. This CDR3 reads CASSFGTSGKTDTQYF. In DNA form, the CDR3 reads TGTGCCAGCAGTTTCGGGACTAGCGGGAAGACAGATACGCAGTATTTT.

In its sample, this clonotype was seen a few times. This chain connects TRBV3-1 to TRBJ1-2, with 8 bases lining up with TRBD1. The germline CDR1 and CDR2 sequences are LGHDT and YNNKEL (reference sequence). CDR3 length equals 15 residues. Unmatched junction bases numbered 5, after V lost 0 bases and J lost 5 bases. The CDR3 sequence: CASSQETGAKYGYTF. The CDR3 bases are TGTGCCAGCAGCCAAGAGACAGGGGCGAAGTATGGCTACACCTTC.

This clonotype has at least ten counts. The gene calls are TRBV9 and TRBJ1-4; the D gene is possibly TRBD1 (6 bases). Germline V gives CDR1 SGDLS, CDR2 YYNGEE. V was pared by 4 bases and J by 0 bases, with 10 bases between. This CDR3 has 15 amino acids. The CDR3 here is CASSPTGTTNEKLFF. For the CDR3, the DNA is TGTGCCAGCAGCCCTACAGGGACAACTAATGAAAAACTGTTTTTT.

This clonotype was observed many times. The chain carries TRBV6-1 and TRBJ2-3; 7 bases map to TRBD1. The CDR3 loop spans 13 amino acids. V lost 8 bases to trimming and J lost 3 bases; unmatched junction nucleotides: 5. Per germline, CDR1 MNHNS and CDR2 SASEGT. The chain's CDR3 is CASAGGETDTQYF. CDR3 sequence (DNA): TGTGCCAGCGCAGGGGGTGAGACAGATACGCAGTATTTT.

This clonotype was observed many times. The chain couples TRBV9 to TRBJ1-2; D gene ambiguous. This CDR3 contains 13 residues. Germline CDR1 reads SGDLS; CDR2 reads YYNGEE. Trimming cost V 0 bases and J 2 bases, with 5 bases left between them. The CDR3 DNA reads TGTGCCAGCAGCGTAGACCGAAACTATGGCTACACCTTC. Its protein product is CASSVDRNYGYTF.

The sample holds many counts of this clonotype. This chain links TRBV27 with TRBJ1-1; 7 nucleotides line up with TRBD1. CDR1 and CDR2 (germline): MNHEY, SMNVEV (reference sequence). Trimming cost V 6 bases and J 3 bases; bases outside gene matches: 7. CDR3 length: 14 residues. The CDR3 spells CASRRDRFHTEAFF. The CDR3 DNA is TGTGCCAGCAGACGGGACAGATTCCACACTGAAGCTTTCTTT.

This sequence joins TRBV6-6 and TRBJ2-3, with TRBD2 matching 9 bases. Trimming cost V 4 bases and J 1 base; bases outside gene matches: 0. Germline values: CDR1 MNHNY, CDR2 SVGAGI (reference sequence). This CDR3 region has 14 residues. The CDR3 here is CASSSSGGTDTQYF. The DNA for the CDR3 is TGTGCCAGCAGTTCTAGCGGGGGCACAGATACGCAGTATTTT.

The DNA for the CDR3 is TGTGCCAGCAGCCACCCTATGGCCCGACTGCGCAATGAGCAGTTCTTC. Its protein is CASSHPMARLRNEQFF. The gene calls are TRBV9 and TRBJ2-1; D unresolved. Between the trimmed V and J ends, which lost 4 bases and 6 bases, there was a span of 20 bases. This CDR3 has 16 amino acids. Germline V gene data show CDR1 as SGDLS and CDR2 as YYNGEE.

The chain employs TRBV20-1 and TRBJ2-1; a possible D gene is TRBD2 (8 bases). Germline loops: CDR1 DFQATT, CDR2 SNEGSKA (reference sequence). The CDR3 contains 16 residues. Trimming removed 7 bases from V and 0 bases from J, with 19 bases in between. The CDR3 DNA reads as TGCAGTGTTCTCATCAGGGGGACTAGCTCCTACAATGAGCAGTTCTTC. Its translation is CSVLIRGTSSYNEQFF.

With respect to this clonotype: This clone may be a read error of a much larger clone one base away. The chain employs TRBV13 and TRBJ1-6, with 7 bases fitting TRBD1. CDR1 and CDR2 from the germline V gene are PRHDT and FYEKMQ (reference sequence). This CDR3 region has 14 residues. CDR3 sequence: CASSSRQGYSPLNF. In nucleotides, the CDR3 is TGTGCCAGCAGTTCGAGACAGGGTTATTCACCCCTCAACTTT.

In this sample, this clonotype turned up many times. The CDR3 DNA is TGTGCCAGCAGCTTCTCAGGGATGAACACTGAAGCTTTCTTT. Translation: CASSFSGMNTEAFF. J is TRBJ1-1 and V is TRBV5-4; maybe TRBD1 (5 bases). CDR1 is SGHNT, CDR2 YYREEE, per germline (reference sequence). The CDR3 sequence is 14 residues long. Trimming took off 2 bases at V and 0 bases at J, with 8 bases between the two ends.

This clonotype showed up many times. The CDR3 DNA reads TGCGCCAGCAGCCAAGGACAGGGGTTTCTTTCTGGAAACACCATATATTTT. Translated, it gives CASSQGQGFLSGNTIYF. The J gene is TRBJ1-3, the V gene TRBV4-1, with TRBD1 matching 8 bases. The CDR3 consists of 17 residues. Germline V gene sequence: CDR1 MGHRA, CDR2 YSYEKL. The V and J ends lost 1 base and 1 base, in that order; junction bases with no gene match: 6.

This clonotype was seen more than once but under ten times. The V call is TRBV20-1, the J call TRBJ2-1, with 7 nucleotides matching TRBD1. The ends lost 6 bases at V and 7 bases at J; junction bases unmatched: 12. CDR3 length: 14 amino acids. Germline values: CDR1 DFQATT, CDR2 SNEGSKA (reference sequence). The CDR3 nucleotides read TGCAGTGCCCACCGTGGGACAGAGAGGAATGAGCAGTTCTTC. Its protein is CSAHRGTERNEQFF.

V usage is TRBV9 and J usage is TRBJ2-1; D is ambiguous. Between the trimmed V and J ends, which lost 4 bases and 1 base, there was a span of 12 bases. This CDR3 contains 15 residues. Looked up from germline, CDR1 is SGDLS and CDR2 is YYNGEE. CDR3 nucleotide sequence: TGTGCCAGCAGCTTTGCTCGAGGATCCTACAATGAGCAGTTCTTC. As protein: CASSFARGSYNEQFF.

This clonotype has a count of ten or more. The chain uses TRBV11-1 and TRBJ1-4, with a tentative D call TRBD1 (6 bases). Germline V gene sequence: CDR1 SGHAT, CDR2 FQDESV (reference sequence). V lost 5 bases, J lost 4 bases, and 14 bases lay in between. The CDR3 contains 15 residues. The CDR3 DNA follows: TGTGCCAGCAGCCATAATGGACAGCGTAATGAAAAACTGTTTTTT. Translation gives CASSHNGQRNEKLFF.

The chain links TRBV7-6 to TRBJ1-6; the D gene is possibly TRBD1 (5 bases). CDR1 and CDR2 from the germline V gene are SGHVS and FNYEAQ. With 5 bases removed from V and 4 bases from J, the gap between germline ends came to 9 bases. The CDR3 totals 14 residues. The CDR3 spells CASSKQEYNSPLHF. CDR3 DNA sequence: TGTGCCAGCAGCAAACAGGAATATAATTCACCCCTCCACTTT.